The 3 T cell receptor beta chains in this list originate from one sample, sequenced in a study of response to subunit inactivated influenza vaccine. TCRdb reanalysed the RT-PCR reads using MiXCR and keeps one entry per CDR3 protein. Of fewer than 800,000 distinct CDR3 sequences listed, 15% to 18% are singletons. This specimen was PBMCs from blood, taken 12 days after vaccination. Receptors originate from a man in his fifties or sixties who received an inactivated influenza vaccine.

This clonotype was detected once. V usage is TRBV6-2 or TRBV6-3 and J usage is TRBJ1-1; D gene unclear. V was cut by 5 bases and J by 4 bases, with 17 bases left in between. The length of the CDR3 is 15 residues. In germline, CDR1 is MNHEY, CDR2 SVGEGT. The CDR3 protein is CASSITWALVTEAFF. The CDR3 DNA reads TGTGCCAGCAGTATAACTTGGGCTCTGGTCACTGAAGCTTTCTTT.

The chain recombines TRBV7-2 with TRBJ2-5, with 11 bases that match TRBD2. This CDR3 spans 14 amino acids. The V gene's germline CDR1 is SGHTA and CDR2 FQGNSA. The J segment lost 5 bases and the V segment lost 5 bases, leaving 4 bases of the junction unmatched. The CDR3 protein is CASSKLAGVETQYF. CDR3 bases: TGTGCCAGCAGCAAACTAGCGGGAGTTGAGACCCAGTACTTC. Based on the CDR3 plus reference TRBV7-2 and TRBJ2-5, the full variable domain is GAGVSQSPSNKVTEKGKDVELRCDPISGHTALYWYRQSLGQGLEFLIYFQGNSAPDKSGLPSDRFSAERTGGSVSTLTIQRTQQEDSAVYLCASSKLAGVETQYFGPGTRLLVL.

The chain combines TRBV5-1 with TRBJ2-3; D perhaps matches TRBD2 (7 bases). This CDR3 spans 14 amino acids. V lost 3 bases, J lost 5 bases, and 13 bases lay in between. CDR1 is SGHRS and CDR2 is YFSETQ in the germline V gene. CDR3 sequence: CASSSWGGQDTQYF. The CDR3 nucleotides are TGCGCCAGCAGCTCCTGGGGGGGGCAAGATACGCAGTATTTT.